What follows is one T cell receptor (beta chain) and its context. The antigen remains undetermined. The sample belongs to a study of T cell repertoires in aging, cancer and after chemotherapy. Study as a whole: Paired samples before and after chemotherapy came from glioblastoma patients receiving temozolomide-based therapy. Study conclusions and caveats: No conclusions about immunological memory after chemotherapy can be drawn from the repertoire data. Rebound thymic output was suggested by rising median generation probability during chemotherapy in each cancer cohort. Loss of evenness, beyond lost richness, contributed to age-related TCR diversity decline in cancer patients.

Rearranged V-D-J TRB sequences were amplified with a mixed TRB-A/B primer pool. TCRdb reprocessed the multiplex PCR reads with MiXCR, giving one entry per CDR3 protein. Altogether 500 to 650 distinct CDR3 sequences are present, 75% to 85% being singletons, with the ten largest covering roughly 27%. Peripheral blood genomic DNA, not sorted cells or RNA, was the template. Germline-derived CDR1 and CDR2 are KGHDR and SFDVKD. CDR3 length equals 18 residues. V lost 1 base to trimming and J lost 0 bases; unmatched junction nucleotides: 4. Sample: blood. The rearrangement joins TRBV24-1 to TRBJ2-1; TRBD2 aligns across 11 bases. This clonotype originated in a human donor with a solid tumor. CDR3: CATSDFPSGRSSYNEQFF. In DNA, the CDR3 is TGTGCCACCAGTGATTTCCCTAGCGGGAGGTCCTCCTACAATGAGCAGTTCTTC.